The next 17 T cell receptor beta chains were all read from a single sample in a study of cytomegalovirus exposure and HLA in healthy donors. Both 60 Vbeta primers and 13 Jbeta primers went into the PCR. Sequencing used immunoSEQ multiplex PCR; TCRdb keeps in-frame clones, though not all of them. There are around 170,000 clones in the sample; around 80% occur only once, and around 1.4% lies in the top ten. The sample taken for sequencing was PBMCs. The receptors come from a girl between 10 and 17 years old in good health and CMV-seropositive.

V is TRBV5-5 and J is TRBJ1-1; D unresolved. From germline, CDR1 is SGHKS and CDR2 YYEKEE (reference sequence). There are 17 residues in the CDR3. V gave up 0 bases and J gave up 4 bases, with 19 bases separating them. The DNA for the CDR3 is TGTGCCAGCAGCTTGGTGCCAGGAGGAACGTGGGGCACTGAAGCTTTCTTT. Translated, it gives CASSLVPGGTWGTEAFF.

The chain uses TRBV4-1 and TRBJ1-1; D is ambiguous. This CDR3 spans 16 amino acids. V was cut by 5 bases and J by 5 bases, with 21 bases left in between. Germline V lookup: CDR1 MGHRA, CDR2 YSYEKL. Written as DNA, the CDR3 is TGCGCCAGCAGCGACCCCTTAGCGGGAAGAGGGACTGAAGCTTTCTTT. Its protein is CASSDPLAGRGTEAFF.

The chain is built from TRBV6-6 and TRBJ2-7, with D possibly matching TRBD2 (5 bases). This CDR3 contains 16 residues. In germline, CDR1 is MNHNY, CDR2 SVGAGI (reference sequence). V was clipped by 5 bases and J by 0 bases, with 17 bases between them. The CDR3 loop is CASSTPGGSSSYEQYF. The CDR3 DNA sequence: TGTGCCAGCAGTACCCCGGGTGGGAGTAGCTCCTACGAGCAGTACTTC.

The V and J genes are TRBV27 and TRBJ1-2; D possibly corresponds to TRBD1 (5 bases). Germline V gene lookup returns CDR1 MNHEY and CDR2 SMNVEV (reference sequence). V was shortened by 0 bases and J by 8 bases, with 16 bases between the two germline ends. CDR3 length: 15 residues. The CDR3 DNA is TGTGCCAGCAGTTTATCATTCCGGGGGGAGGTAGGCTACACCTTC. It is translated as CASSLSFRGEVGYTF.

This clone was seen more than once but under ten times. The CDR3 DNA is TGCGCCAGCAGCGGGGACACTCTCTACGAGCAGTACTTC. The encoded protein is CASSGDTLYEQYF. This chain joins TRBV10-1 and TRBJ2-7, with D possibly matching TRBD1 (6 bases). The germline V gene encodes CDR1 WNHNN and CDR2 SYGVQD (reference sequence). V shed 6 bases and J shed 3 bases, with 12 bases lying between them. The CDR3 covers 13 residues.

The chain couples TRBV5-1 to TRBJ1-1; 9 nucleotides agree with TRBD1. J gave up 1 base and V 4 bases, and 8 bases lay outside the gene matches. Germline V gene data show CDR1 as SGHRS and CDR2 as YFSETQ. The CDR3 totals 16 residues. CDR3 region: CASSRGDRGSNTEAFF. The CDR3 nucleotides read TGCGCCAGCAGCCGCGGCGACAGGGGGTCGAACACTGAAGCTTTCTTT.

About this clone: Sequence at one end of the junction differs from germline and may be a read error. The chain joins TRBV27 to TRBJ2-7; D is possibly TRBD1 (6 bases). The CDR3 is 13 amino acids. CDR1 and CDR2 from the germline V gene are MNHEY and SMNVEV (reference sequence). The CDR3 sequence: CASSFGTSTSLIF. The DNA of the CDR3 is TGTGCCAGCAGTTTTGGGACATCCACCTCACTTATCTTC.

This rearrangement joins TRBV7-8 to TRBJ2-5; the D gene is possibly TRBD1 (6 bases). The CDR3 covers 15 residues. Germline V gene sequence: CDR1 SGHVS, CDR2 FQNEAQ. V was shortened by 4 bases and J by 4 bases, with 16 bases between the two germline ends. The CDR3 is CASSSENLRGETQYF. Here the CDR3 DNA reads TGTGCCAGCAGCTCTGAAAACCTCAGGGGAGAGACCCAGTACTTC.

The chain has TRBV6-1 and TRBJ2-7; 10 bases agree with TRBD2. The germline V gene has CDR1 MNHNS and CDR2 SASEGT. CDR3 length equals 15 residues. V trimming: 2 bases; J trimming: 6 bases; junction bases outside the gene matches: 7. Here the CDR3 DNA reads TGTGCCAGCAGTGAAAATCTAGCGGGAGTGGGCGAGCAGTACTTC. This encodes CASSENLAGVGEQYF.

On this clone itself: The sample holds other DNA sequences that translate to the same CDR3. V gene TRBV5-1 combines with J gene TRBJ2-5, with 10 bases matching TRBD2. V dropped 0 bases and J dropped 2; count of bases not matched to a gene: 4. Germline V CDR1 and CDR2: SGHRS, YFSETQ. CDR3 length: 16 amino acids. In DNA, the CDR3 is TGCGCCAGCAGCTTGGGGAGCGGGAGGGCACAAGAGACCCAGTACTTC. Its protein product is CASSLGSGRAQETQYF.

The genes are TRBV18 and TRBJ1-1; D unclear. The CDR3 is 15 residues long. The germline V gene encodes CDR1 KGHSH and CDR2 LQKENI. V lost 2 bases, J lost 4 bases, and 14 bases lay in between. This CDR3 is CASSPGPVRPTEAFF. The CDR3 nucleotides are TGTGCCAGCTCACCAGGCCCCGTGAGGCCCACTGAAGCTTTCTTT.

The V gene is TRBV7-8, the J gene TRBJ2-7, with D tentatively TRBD1 (5 bases). Trimming took off 6 bases at V and 5 bases at J, with 14 bases between the two ends. The CDR3 runs to 13 residues. Per the germline V gene, CDR1 is SGHVS and CDR2 is FQNEAQ. The CDR3 region has the DNA TGTGCCAGCAGATACAGGCCCCAGGACGAGCAGTACTTC. Its translation: CASRYRPQDEQYF.

This sequence joins TRBV7-2 and TRBJ2-2; D might be TRBD2 (6 bases). The length of the CDR3 is 17 residues. The germline V and J ends were trimmed by 5 bases and 5 bases, with 21 bases remaining between them. CDR1 and CDR2 from the germline V gene are SGHTA and FQGNSA. The CDR3 protein is CASSLPPRRDRTGELFF. CDR3 nucleotides: TGTGCCAGCAGCCTACCCCCCCGGCGGGATAGGACCGGGGAGCTGTTTTTT.

This CDR3 reads CAWSFETGGAETQYF. The CDR3 DNA follows: TGTGCCTGGAGTTTTGAGACAGGGGGAGCAGAGACCCAGTACTTC. The V call is TRBV30, the J call TRBJ2-5, with TRBD1 matching 9 bases. V shed 2 bases and J 4 bases; nucleotides not matched to a gene: 8. The CDR3 totals 15 residues. Germline CDR1 reads GTSNPN; CDR2 reads SVGIG (reference sequence).

The rearrangement uses TRBV5-1 and TRBJ2-1, with 7 bases lining up with TRBD1. V was pared by 2 bases and J by 0 bases, with 2 bases of the junction left unmatched. The germline V gene has CDR1 SGHRS and CDR2 YFSETQ. The CDR3 extends over 15 amino acids. The CDR3 region is CASSFTGDSYNEQFF. The DNA for the CDR3 is TGCGCCAGCAGCTTTACAGGGGACTCCTACAATGAGCAGTTCTTC.

The gene calls are TRBV5-4 and TRBJ2-1; possible D gene TRBD1, 6 bases. V gave up 4 bases and J gave up 4 bases, with 12 bases separating them. The CDR3 has 14 residues. Germline-derived CDR1 and CDR2 are SGHNT and YYREEE (reference sequence). This CDR3 is CASSQGSQYNEQFF. The CDR3, as DNA: TGTGCCAGCAGCCAGGGGAGCCAATACAATGAGCAGTTCTTC.

This chain links TRBV13 with TRBJ1-1, with D possibly TRBD1 on 6 matching bases. CDR3 size: 15 residues. Germline V gene lookup returns CDR1 PRHDT and CDR2 FYEKMQ (reference sequence). Trimming pared 5 bases from V and 4 bases from J, leaving 17 bases between. The CDR3 here is CASSTRAGAVTEAFF. CDR3 DNA sequence: TGTGCCAGCAGCACACGGGCGGGGGCGGTCACTGAAGCTTTCTTT.